The 20 T cell receptor beta chains given below trace back to one sample, sequenced in a study of T cell repertoires in cytomegalovirus infection. TCRdb processed the reads anew with MiXCR; each CDR3 protein has one entry. Altogether approximately 190,000 distinct CDR3 sequences are present, 28% being singletons, with the ten largest covering under 35%. Material: PBMCs. These receptors came from a human donor in good health (CMV status not recorded). Some clones in this sample may be carry-over from other donors' samples.

This sequence joins TRBV11-2 and TRBJ2-5; D may be TRBD1 (6 bases). The CDR3 is 15 amino acids. Deletions cut 2 bases from V and 5 bases from J, with 15 bases between. The germline V gene has CDR1 SGHAT and CDR2 FQNNGV. The chain's CDR3 is CASSLRWGPRETQYF. The CDR3 DNA follows: TGTGCCAGCAGCTTACGGTGGGGGCCCCGGGAGACCCAGTACTTC.

This chain uses TRBV7-2 with TRBJ2-3; D is possibly TRBD1 (5 bases). Germline V gene sequence: CDR1 SGHTA, CDR2 FQGNSA. Trimming removed 0 bases from V and 1 base from J, with 8 bases in between. The CDR3 has 15 residues. The CDR3 sequence is CASSLAQGGTDTQYF. CDR3 bases: TGTGCCAGCAGCTTAGCCCAGGGTGGCACAGATACGCAGTATTTT.

The gene calls are TRBV29-1 and TRBJ2-3, with D perhaps matching TRBD1 (5 bases). The germline gives CDR1 SQVTM, CDR2 ANQGSEA. V was clipped by 7 bases and J by 5 bases, with 16 bases between them. The length of the CDR3 is 13 residues. Written as DNA, the CDR3 is TGCAGCGCTCAAGGGGATACCTTAGATACGCAGTATTTT. Protein: CSAQGDTLDTQYF.

With regard to this clonotype: One end of the junction does not line up with germline, which may come from a read error. The genes are TRBV7-2 and TRBJ1-6; 7 bases are a match to TRBD1. CDR3 length: 15 amino acids. CDR1 is SGHTA, CDR2 FQGNSA, per germline. The CDR3 DNA reads TGTGCCAACAGCTTGACAGGGAGTTTTGGTTCACCCCTCCACTTT. It encodes CANSLTGSFGSPLHF. Full variable domain (outside the CDR3, taken from reference TRBV7-2 and TRBJ1-6): GAGVSQSPSNKVTEKGKDVELRCDPISGHTALYWYRQSLGQGLEFLIYFQGNSAPDKSGLPSDRFSAERTGGSVSTLTIQRTQQEDSAVYLCANSLTGSFGSPLHFGNGTRLTVT.

The table lists this clonotype with a few counts. The V call is TRBV12-3 or TRBV12-4, the J call TRBJ1-6; D might be TRBD1 (5 bases). The V gene lost 6 bases and the J gene lost 9 bases, with 12 bases spanning the gap. CDR3 size: 13 residues. CDR3 nucleotide sequence: TGTGCCAGCAGCCGAGGGGCTGGTTCACCCCTCCACTTT. Translation gives CASSRGAGSPLHF.

The chain has TRBV7-2 and TRBJ2-1; 9 bases match TRBD2. Trimming took 3 bases from V and 2 from J; bases not matched to a gene: 5. This CDR3 has 16 residues. Germline V gene sequence: CDR1 SGHTA, CDR2 FQGNSA. CDR3 sequence (DNA): TGTGCCAGCAGCTTTGGACTAGCGAGGACCTACAATGAGCAGTTCTTC. Protein: CASSFGLARTYNEQFF.

The chain uses TRBV11-2 and TRBJ1-4; 8 nucleotides match TRBD1. The ends lost 3 bases at V and 6 bases at J; junction bases unmatched: 3. The CDR3 sequence is 14 residues long. Germline assignment: CDR1 SGHAT and CDR2 FQNNGV. CDR3 in DNA: TGTGCCAGCAGCTTTATACAGGGGGATGAAAAACTGTTTTTT. Protein: CASSFIQGDEKLFF.

This clonotype was observed a few times. The CDR3 loop is CASSQTSVSSTDTQYF. The CDR3 DNA follows: TGCGCCAGCAGCCAGACTAGCGTTTCTTCCACAGATACGCAGTATTTT. The chain links TRBV4-3 to TRBJ2-3; the match to TRBD2 covers 8 bases. Germline CDR1 reads LGHNA; CDR2 reads YSLEER. The CDR3 covers 16 residues. Unmatched junction bases numbered 7, after V lost 3 bases and J lost 2 bases.

The chain combines TRBV12-3 or TRBV12-4 with TRBJ1-2, with D possibly being TRBD1 (5 bases). CDR3 length equals 13 residues. V was pared by 3 bases and J by 2 bases, with 7 bases between. CDR3 in amino acids: CASSLTVNYGYTF. The DNA of the CDR3 is TGTGCCAGCAGTTTGACAGTCAACTATGGCTACACCTTC.

This chain links TRBV7-2 with TRBJ2-7; a possible D gene is TRBD1 (5 bases). The V end lost 4 bases, the J end lost 3 bases, and 13 bases lay between the germline ends. The CDR3 contains 14 residues. In germline, CDR1 is SGHTA, CDR2 FQGNSA. DNA for the CDR3: TGTGCCAGCAGCTGGATCCAGGGTGACTACGAGCAGTACTTC. Translating gives CASSWIQGDYEQYF.

V and J are TRBV5-1 and TRBJ2-5; no clear D gene. V lost 5 bases and J 4 bases, leaving 9 bases between the germline ends. There are 12 residues in the CDR3. The germline gives CDR1 SGHRS, CDR2 YFSETQ. Written as DNA, the CDR3 is TGCGCCAGCAGTGAGGATCGAGAGACCCAGTACTTC. This translates into CASSEDRETQYF.

This clonotype was counted a few times. The J gene is TRBJ2-7, the V gene TRBV6-1, with 7 bases that match TRBD1. This CDR3 comprises 16 residues. With 2 bases clipped from V and 3 bases from J, the junction kept 10 bases outside the gene matches. Germline CDR1 is MNHNS and CDR2 is SASEGT. The CDR3 nucleotides are TGTGCCAGCAGTGAATATTTGACAGGGAGTCACTACGAGCAGTACTTC. Translation: CASSEYLTGSHYEQYF.

The chain links TRBV29-1 to TRBJ2-2, with a weak D call TRBD2 (6 bases). Germline CDR1 is SQVTM and CDR2 is ANQGSEA. This CDR3 contains 12 residues. V lost 3 bases to trimming and J lost 6 bases, with 8 bases between them. CDR3 protein: CSVDKRAGELFF. The CDR3 DNA reads as TGCAGCGTTGATAAGCGGGCCGGGGAGCTGTTTTTT.

In this sample, this clonotype turned up a few times. This rearrangement joins TRBV6-1 to TRBJ2-3, with 7 bases identical to TRBD2. Trimming at V came to 6 bases and at J to 10 bases, leaving 10 bases not matched to a gene. The CDR3 extends over 13 amino acids. Germline CDR1 MNHNS, CDR2 SASEGT. CDR3 sequence reads: CASRASGMDAQYF. The CDR3, as DNA: TGTGCCAGCAGGGCTAGCGGTATGGATGCGCAGTATTTT.

This clonotype has a count of ten or more. The V call is TRBV11-2, the J call TRBJ1-2; unclear D gene. This CDR3 is built from 16 residues. Germline V CDR1 and CDR2: SGHAT, FQNNGV. V lost 0 bases to trimming and J lost 0 bases, with 11 bases between them. Here the CDR3 reads CASSLEGGSTNYGYTF. The CDR3 DNA follows: TGTGCCAGCAGCTTAGAAGGAGGCAGCACTAACTATGGCTACACCTTC.

This sequence joins TRBV12-3 or TRBV12-4 and TRBJ1-1; D is unclear. Deletions cut 6 bases from V and 2 bases from J, with 16 bases between. The CDR3 is made up of 15 amino acids. Here the CDR3 DNA reads TGTGCCAGCAGCCTAGGGCGGGGAATCAACACTGAAGCTTTCTTT. Its translation is CASSLGRGINTEAFF.

There are many counts of this clonotype. The J gene is TRBJ1-1, the V gene TRBV11-2; D possibly corresponds to TRBD1 (6 bases). The germline V gene has CDR1 SGHAT and CDR2 FQNNGV. V was trimmed by 6 bases and J by 1 base, leaving 24 bases between them. This CDR3 spans 18 amino acids. The CDR3 here is CASSPGLQGLGANTEAFF. The DNA of the CDR3 is TGTGCCAGCAGTCCAGGGCTACAGGGATTAGGGGCGAACACTGAAGCTTTCTTT.

This clonotype was seen once. This may be a read error: a much more frequent sequence differs by one nucleotide. The chain combines TRBV7-9 with TRBJ2-3; D is undetermined. The CDR3 spans 14 residues. In germline, CDR1 is SEHNR, CDR2 FQNEAQ (reference sequence). CDR3 region: CASSLSASTDAQYF. For the CDR3, the DNA is TGTGCCAGCAGCTTATCGGCGAGCACAGATGCGCAGTATTTT.

V and J are TRBV5-1 and TRBJ1-1; 9 bases are shared with TRBD1. After removal of 4 bases from V and 3 bases from J, the junction contained 13 bases not matched to a gene. CDR3 length equals 17 residues. Germline assignment: CDR1 SGHRS and CDR2 YFSETQ. Written as DNA, the CDR3 is TGCGCCAGCAGCCGAACCGGGACAGGGATGAAGGACACTGAAGCTTTCTTT. It specifies CASSRTGTGMKDTEAFF.

The rearrangement joins TRBV12-3 or TRBV12-4 to TRBJ2-1; D remains unclear. V was shortened by 2 bases and J by 7 bases, with 12 bases between the two germline ends. The CDR3 has 14 residues. In DNA form, the CDR3 reads TGTGCCAGCAGTTTAAGGTTCAGTAGGAATGAGCAGTTCTTC. Residues: CASSLRFSRNEQFF.